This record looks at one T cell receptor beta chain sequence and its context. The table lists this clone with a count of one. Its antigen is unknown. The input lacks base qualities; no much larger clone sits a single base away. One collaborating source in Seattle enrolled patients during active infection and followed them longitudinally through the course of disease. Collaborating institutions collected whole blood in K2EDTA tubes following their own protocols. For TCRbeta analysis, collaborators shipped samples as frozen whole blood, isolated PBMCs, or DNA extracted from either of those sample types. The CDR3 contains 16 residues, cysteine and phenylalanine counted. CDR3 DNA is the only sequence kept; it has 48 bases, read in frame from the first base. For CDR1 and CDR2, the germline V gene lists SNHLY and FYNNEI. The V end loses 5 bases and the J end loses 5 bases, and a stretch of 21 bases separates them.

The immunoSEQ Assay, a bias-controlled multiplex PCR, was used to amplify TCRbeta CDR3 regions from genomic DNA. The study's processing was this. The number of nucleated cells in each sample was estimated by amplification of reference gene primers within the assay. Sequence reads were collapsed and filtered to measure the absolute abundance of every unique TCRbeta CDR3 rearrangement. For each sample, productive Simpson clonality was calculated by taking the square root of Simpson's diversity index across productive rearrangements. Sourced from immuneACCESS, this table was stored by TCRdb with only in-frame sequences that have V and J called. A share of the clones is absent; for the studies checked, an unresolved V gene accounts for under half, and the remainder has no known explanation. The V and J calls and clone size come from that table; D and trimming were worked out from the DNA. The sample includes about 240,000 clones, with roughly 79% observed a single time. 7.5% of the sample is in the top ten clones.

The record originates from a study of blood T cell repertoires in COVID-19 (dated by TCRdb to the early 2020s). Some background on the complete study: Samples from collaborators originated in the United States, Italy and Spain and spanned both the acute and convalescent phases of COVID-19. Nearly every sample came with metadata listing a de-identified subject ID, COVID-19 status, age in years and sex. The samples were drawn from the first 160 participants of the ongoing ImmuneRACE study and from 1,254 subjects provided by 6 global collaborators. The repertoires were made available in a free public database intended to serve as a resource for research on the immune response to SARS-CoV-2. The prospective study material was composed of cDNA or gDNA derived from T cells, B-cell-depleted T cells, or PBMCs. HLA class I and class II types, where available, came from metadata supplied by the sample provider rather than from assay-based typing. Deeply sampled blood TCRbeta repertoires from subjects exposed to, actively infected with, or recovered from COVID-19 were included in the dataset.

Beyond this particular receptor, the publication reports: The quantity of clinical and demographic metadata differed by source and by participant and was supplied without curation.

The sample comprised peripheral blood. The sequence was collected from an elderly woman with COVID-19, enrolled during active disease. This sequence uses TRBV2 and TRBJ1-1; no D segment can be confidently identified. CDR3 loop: CASSIRALSAGTEAFF. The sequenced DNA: TGTGCCAGCAGTATTAGGGCCCTCAGCGCGGGGACTGAAGCTTTCTTT. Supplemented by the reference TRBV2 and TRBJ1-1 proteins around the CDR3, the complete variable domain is EPEVTQTPSHQVTQMGQEVILRCVPISNHLYFYWYRQILGQKVEFLVSFYNNEISEKSEIFDDQFSVERPDGSNFTLKIRSTKLEDSAMYFCASSIRALSAGTEAFFGQGTRLTVV.